The 19 T cell receptor beta chains reported below all come from one sample, sequenced in a study of T cell repertoires in cytomegalovirus infection. The antigens of these receptors remain unknown. Each CDR3 protein is one row after TCRdb ran MiXCR on the reads. The data hold about 900,000 distinct CDR3 sequences, with roughly 30% observed a single time. This specimen was cultured CD8+ T cells from PBMCs, taken from culture after CMV antigen stimulation. The source of these receptors is a human donor in good health (CMV status not recorded). Some clones in this sample may be carry-over from other donors' samples.

CDR3 sequence reads: CANRRGSGRKEKLFF. In nucleotides, the CDR3 is TGTGCCAACAGGCGGGGGAGCGGGCGAAAGGAAAAACTGTTTTTT. V is TRBV7-2 and J is TRBJ1-4, with D perhaps matching TRBD1 (5 bases). V was clipped by 10 bases and J by 8 bases, with 23 bases between them. This CDR3 is built from 15 residues. Germline V gene sequence: CDR1 SGHTA, CDR2 FQGNSA. Together with reference TRBV7-2 and TRBJ1-4, the CDR3 gives the full variable domain: GAGVSQSPSNKVTEKGKDVELRCDPISGHTALYWYRQSLGQGLEFLIYFQGNSAPDKSGLPSDRFSAERTGGSVSTLTIQRTQQEDSAVYLCANRRGSGRKEKLFFGSGTQLSVL.

This clonotype was detected many times. V usage is TRBV7-2 and J usage is TRBJ2-1; D remains ambiguous. V was pared by 4 bases and J by 8 bases, with 12 bases between. The CDR3 is made up of 13 amino acids. The germline CDR1 and CDR2 sequences are SGHTA and FQGNSA. As DNA, the CDR3 is TGTGCCAGCAGCTCCTACCCTCTGGATGAGCAGTTCTTC. Translated, it gives CASSSYPLDEQFF.

This clonotype was picked up a small number of times. The J gene is TRBJ2-7, the V gene TRBV18; D might be TRBD1 (6 bases). Deletions cut 3 bases from V and 6 bases from J, with 15 bases between. This CDR3 has 14 residues. Germline V gene data show CDR1 as KGHSH and CDR2 as LQKENI. The CDR3 is CASSPYSGTLEQYV. The CDR3 nucleotides read TGTGCCAGCTCACCCTACTCCGGGACACTCGAGCAGTACGTC.

In this sample, this clonotype turned up a few times. The V call is TRBV6-2 or TRBV6-3, the J call TRBJ1-2, with TRBD1 as a possible D gene (5 bases). There are 15 residues in the CDR3. Between the trimmed V and J ends, which lost 5 bases and 8 bases, there was a span of 21 bases. CDR1 is MNHEY, CDR2 SVGEGT, per germline. The CDR3 DNA reads TGTGCCAGCAGTGGGGCGGGACCGCCGTTGAGCGGCTACACCTTC. Its protein product is CASSGAGPPLSGYTF.

A note on this clonotype: The junction departs from the called germline gene at one end, perhaps through a read error. The chain couples TRBV7-4 to TRBJ1-2; 7 bases are shared with TRBD1. CDR3 length: 14 amino acids. The V gene's germline CDR1 is SGHVT and CDR2 SQSDAQ. CDR3 coding DNA: TGTGCCAACAGCTCCACAGGGGAAATCTATGGCTACACCTTC. It encodes CANSSTGEIYGYTF.

The V and J genes are TRBV5-1 and TRBJ2-3, with 7 bases fitting TRBD1. J lost 1 base, V lost 2 bases, and 4 bases had no gene match. In germline, CDR1 is SGHRS, CDR2 YFSETQ. The CDR3 runs to 15 residues. The CDR3 DNA follows: TGCGCCAGCAGCTTTTCACAGGGGCGCACAGATACGCAGTATTTT. Protein: CASSFSQGRTDTQYF.

The sample holds a few counts of this clonotype. J is TRBJ1-5 and V is TRBV7-8, with D possibly TRBD1 on 5 matching bases. V dropped 4 bases and J dropped 4 bases, with 11 bases sitting between them. CDR3 size: 14 residues. The germline V gene encodes CDR1 SGHVS and CDR2 FQNEAQ. The CDR3 here is CASSWGSWNQPQHF. The CDR3, as DNA: TGTGCCAGCAGCTGGGGGTCATGGAATCAGCCCCAGCATTTT.

Only a few counts were recorded for this clonotype. The chain recombines TRBV12-3 or TRBV12-4 with TRBJ2-1; 10 bases are shared with TRBD2. The CDR3 is 13 amino acids. V lost 10 bases to trimming and J lost 5 bases; unmatched junction nucleotides: 5. The CDR3 sequence: CATGTSANNEQFF. The CDR3 DNA is TGTGCCACAGGGACTAGCGCTAACAATGAGCAGTTCTTC.

In this sample, this clonotype turned up once. The rearrangement links TRBV7-8 to TRBJ1-2, with TRBD1 as a possible D gene (6 bases). This CDR3 has 15 amino acids. V lost 6 bases and J lost 3, with 17 bases in between. Germline lookup yields CDR1 SGHVS and CDR2 FQNEAQ. The CDR3 protein is CASSLPGQGYYGYTF. The CDR3 nucleotides are TGTGCCAGCAGTTTGCCGGGACAAGGGTACTATGGCTACACCTTC.

This clonotype was detected ten times or more. The chain employs TRBV7-9 and TRBJ2-2; TRBD2 matches at 8 bases. After removal of 5 bases from V and 1 base from J, the junction contained 9 bases not matched to a gene. This CDR3 has 17 amino acids. The germline V gene has CDR1 SEHNR and CDR2 FQNEAQ (reference sequence). The DNA for the CDR3 is TGTGCCAGCAGCCCCCCCCCGGGGACTAGGAACACCGGGGAGCTGTTTTTT. Translated: CASSPPPGTRNTGELFF.

The chain uses TRBV27 and TRBJ1-2, with a possible D match to TRBD1 (6 bases). The V end was cut by 4 bases, the J end by 4 bases, with 22 bases between. The CDR3 runs to 17 residues. Per germline, CDR1 MNHEY and CDR2 SMNVEV (reference sequence). The DNA for the CDR3 is TGTGCCAGCAGTTCGGCCAGGGGCTATGGGACTGGCTATGGCTACACCTTC. Residues: CASSSARGYGTGYGYTF.

This clonotype was seen only a few times. CDR3 DNA: TGTGCCAGCACTACTCGGCAGCCCGGCTCTGGGGCCAACGTCCTGACTTTC. Its protein product is CASTTRQPGSGANVLTF. The J gene is TRBJ2-6, the V gene TRBV27; D gene uncertain. The germline V gene encodes CDR1 MNHEY and CDR2 SMNVEV (reference sequence). V dropped 7 bases and J dropped 0 bases, with 16 bases sitting between them. The CDR3 sequence is 17 residues long.

This clonotype was recorded a few times. This chain uses TRBV7-9 with TRBJ1-3, with D maybe TRBD1 (6 bases). V was shortened by 4 bases and J by 12 bases, with 10 bases between the two germline ends. The CDR3 loop spans 11 amino acids. The germline V gene encodes CDR1 SEHNR and CDR2 FQNEAQ (reference sequence). The CDR3 DNA reads TGTGCCAGCAGCTCGGACAGCCTCATATATTTT. Amino acid sequence: CASSSDSLIYF.

The chain has TRBV5-5 and TRBJ1-6, with D perhaps TRBD1 (5 bases). CDR3 length equals 17 residues. Between the trimmed V and J ends, which lost 0 bases and 0 bases, there was a span of 10 bases. The germline CDR1 and CDR2 sequences are SGHKS and YYEKEE (reference sequence). DNA of the CDR3: TGTGCCAGCAGCTTGGCCGAGGGGAGCTCCTATAATTCACCCCTCCACTTT. Residues: CASSLAEGSSYNSPLHF.

This chain uses TRBV7-2 with TRBJ2-1; 7 bases line up with TRBD2. CDR3 size: 15 residues. Trimming took 5 bases from V and 4 from J; bases not matched to a gene: 8. CDR1 and CDR2 (germline): SGHTA, FQGNSA. As DNA, the CDR3 is TGTGCCAGCAGCCGTCGGTGGGGGGGTTACAATGAGCAGTTCTTC. Its protein product is CASSRRWGGYNEQFF.

The chain links TRBV5-8 to TRBJ1-4; 8 bases align to TRBD1. Germline CDR1 SGHTS, CDR2 YDEGEE. J was trimmed by 5 bases and V by 0 bases; bases with no gene match: 6. The CDR3 is 16 residues long. CDR3: CASSLGDRDRNEKLFF. DNA of the CDR3: TGTGCCAGCAGCTTGGGGGACCGGGACAGGAATGAAAAACTGTTTTTT.

In this sample, this clonotype turned up a few times. V gene TRBV12-3 or TRBV12-4 combines with J gene TRBJ2-7, with D perhaps matching TRBD2 (5 bases). V lost 5 bases to trimming and J lost 2 bases, with 10 bases between them. The CDR3 extends over 13 amino acids. The CDR3 loop is CASSIGLAYEQYF. The CDR3 DNA is TGTGCCAGCAGTATTGGACTCGCCTACGAGCAGTACTTC.

V and J are TRBV27 and TRBJ2-1, with 16 bases fitting TRBD2. Germline trimming cut 4 bases from V and 4 bases from J; bases unmatched to any gene: 7. This CDR3 has 18 amino acids. Germline CDR1 reads MNHEY; CDR2 reads SMNVEV (reference sequence). CDR3 nucleotide sequence: TGTGCCAGCAGTTCGCCGGGACTAGCGGGGGGGTGGTACAATGAGCAGTTCTTC. The encoded protein is CASSSPGLAGGWYNEQFF.

This clonotype appeared many times. The chain carries TRBV7-2 and TRBJ1-5; TRBD1 matches at 7 bases. The CDR3 runs to 16 residues. V was clipped by 0 bases and J by 1 base; unmatched bases: 3. From germline, CDR1 is SGHTA and CDR2 FQGNSA. The CDR3 sequence is CASSLADRASNQPQHF. The CDR3 nucleotides are TGTGCCAGCAGCTTAGCCGACAGGGCAAGCAATCAGCCCCAGCATTTT.